This T cell receptor (beta chain) was obtained from a study of cytomegalovirus exposure and HLA in healthy donors. Comments on this clone: What it binds is unknown. Other DNA sequences in this sample translate to the same CDR3.

Unmatched junction bases numbered 5, after V lost 0 bases and J lost 6 bases. The germline V gene has CDR1 SGDLS and CDR2 YYNGEE. The CDR3 runs 15 residues. A multiplex PCR was run with 60 Vbeta primers and 13 Jbeta primers. The data were produced by immunoSEQ multiplex PCR, yet TCRdb's version contains in-frame clones alone and is incomplete. The sample lists fewer than 250,000 clones; roughly 80% were seen once. Overall study results and limits: HLA allele associations emerged for some 16,000 TCR beta sequences in a later analysis, at 0.05 false discovery rate. Researchers left out some V segments, among them TRBV6-2 and TRBV6-3, as indistinguishable. Reported results showed that the classifier diagnosed cytomegalovirus status with high specificity and sensitivity.

The receptor comes from a woman between 18 and 29 years old in good health and CMV-seronegative. Sequenced material: PBMCs. The rearrangement uses TRBV9 and TRBJ2-1, with TRBD1 identical over 8 bases. The DNA of the CDR3 is TGTGCCAGCAGCGTAGGTCAGGGGGCGGGCAATGAGCAGTTCTTC. The encoded protein is CASSVGQGAGNEQFF. Based on the CDR3 plus reference TRBV9 and TRBJ2-1, the full variable domain is DSGVTQTPKHLITATGQRVTLRCSPRSGDLSVYWYQQSLDQGLQFLIQYYNGEERAKGNILERFSAQQFPDLHSELNLSSLELGDSALYFCASSVGQGAGNEQFFGPGTRLTVL.